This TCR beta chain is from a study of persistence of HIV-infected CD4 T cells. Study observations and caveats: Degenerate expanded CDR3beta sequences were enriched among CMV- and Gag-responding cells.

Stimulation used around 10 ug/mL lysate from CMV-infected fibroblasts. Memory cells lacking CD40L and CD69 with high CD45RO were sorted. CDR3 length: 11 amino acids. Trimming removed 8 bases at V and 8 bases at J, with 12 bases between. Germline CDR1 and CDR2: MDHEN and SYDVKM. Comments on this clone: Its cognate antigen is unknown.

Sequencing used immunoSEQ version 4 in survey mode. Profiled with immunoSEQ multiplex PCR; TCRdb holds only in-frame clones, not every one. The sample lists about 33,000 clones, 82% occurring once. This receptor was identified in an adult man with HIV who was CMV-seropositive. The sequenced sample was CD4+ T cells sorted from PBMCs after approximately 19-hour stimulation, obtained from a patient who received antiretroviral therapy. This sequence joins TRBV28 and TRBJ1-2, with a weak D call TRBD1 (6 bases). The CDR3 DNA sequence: TGTGCCAGCGGGGGGCTGAGAGGCTACACCTTC. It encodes CASGGLRGYTF.